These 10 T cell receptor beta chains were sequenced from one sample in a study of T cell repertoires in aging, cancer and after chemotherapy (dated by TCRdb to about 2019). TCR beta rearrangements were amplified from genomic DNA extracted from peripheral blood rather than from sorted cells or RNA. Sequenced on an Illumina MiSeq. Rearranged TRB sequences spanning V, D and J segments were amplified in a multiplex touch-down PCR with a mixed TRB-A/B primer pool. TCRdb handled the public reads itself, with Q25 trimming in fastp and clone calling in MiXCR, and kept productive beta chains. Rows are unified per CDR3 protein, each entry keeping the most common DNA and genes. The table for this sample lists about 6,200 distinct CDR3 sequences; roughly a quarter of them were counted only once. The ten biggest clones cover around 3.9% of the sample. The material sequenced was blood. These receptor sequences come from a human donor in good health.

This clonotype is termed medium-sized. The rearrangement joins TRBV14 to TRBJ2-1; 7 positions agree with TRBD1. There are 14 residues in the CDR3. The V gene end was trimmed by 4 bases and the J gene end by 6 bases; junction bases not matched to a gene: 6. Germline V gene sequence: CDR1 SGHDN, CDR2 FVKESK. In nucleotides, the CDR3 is TGTGCCAGCAGCCCCCGGGACAGACGCAATGAGCAGTTCTTC. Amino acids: CASSPRDRRNEQFF. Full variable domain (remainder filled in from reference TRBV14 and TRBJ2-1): EAGVTQFPSHSVIEKGQTVTLRCDPISGHDNLYWYRRVMGKEIKFLLHFVKESKQDESGMPNNRFLAERTGGTYSTLKVQPAELEDSGVYFCASSPRDRRNEQFFGPGTRLTVL.

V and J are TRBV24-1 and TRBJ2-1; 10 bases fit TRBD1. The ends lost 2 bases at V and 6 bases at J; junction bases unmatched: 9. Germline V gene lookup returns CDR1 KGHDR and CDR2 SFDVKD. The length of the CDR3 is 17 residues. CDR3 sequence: CATSDSPGTGVLNEQFF. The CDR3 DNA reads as TGTGCCACCAGTGATTCGCCCGGGACAGGGGTCCTCAATGAGCAGTTCTTC.

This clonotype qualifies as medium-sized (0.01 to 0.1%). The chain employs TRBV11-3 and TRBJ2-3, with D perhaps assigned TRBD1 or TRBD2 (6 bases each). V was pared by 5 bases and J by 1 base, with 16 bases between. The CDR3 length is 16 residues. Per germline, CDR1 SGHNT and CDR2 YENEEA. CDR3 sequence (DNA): TGTGCCAGCAGCCAGAGGGGGGAGTGGGGCACAGATACGCAGTATTTT. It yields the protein CASSQRGEWGTDTQYF.

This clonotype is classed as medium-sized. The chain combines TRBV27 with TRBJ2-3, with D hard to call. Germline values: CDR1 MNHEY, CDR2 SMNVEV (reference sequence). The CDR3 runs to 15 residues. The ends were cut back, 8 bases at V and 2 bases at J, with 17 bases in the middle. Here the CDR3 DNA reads TGTGCCAGCCGGATGGACCGGACCACCACAGATACGCAGTATTTT. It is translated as CASRMDRTTTDTQYF.

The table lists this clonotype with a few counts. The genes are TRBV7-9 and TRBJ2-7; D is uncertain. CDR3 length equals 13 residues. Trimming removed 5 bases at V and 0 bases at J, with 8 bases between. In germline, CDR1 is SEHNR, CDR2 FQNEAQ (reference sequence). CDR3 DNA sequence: TGTGCCAGCAGCACTCTAAGCTCCTACGAGCAGTACGTC. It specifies CASSTLSSYEQYV.

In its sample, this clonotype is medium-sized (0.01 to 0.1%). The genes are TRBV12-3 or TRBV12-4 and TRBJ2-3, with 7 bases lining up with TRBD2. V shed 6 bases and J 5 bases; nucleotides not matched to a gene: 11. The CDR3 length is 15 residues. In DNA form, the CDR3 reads TGTGCCAGCAGCGAGACCGGGGCGGGAGAAGATACGCAGTATTTT. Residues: CASSETGAGEDTQYF.

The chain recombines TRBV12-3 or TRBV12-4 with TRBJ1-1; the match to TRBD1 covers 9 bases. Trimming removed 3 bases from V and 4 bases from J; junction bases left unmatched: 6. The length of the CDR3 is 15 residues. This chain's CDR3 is CASSFWGDRVTEAFF. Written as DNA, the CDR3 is TGTGCCAGCAGTTTTTGGGGGGACAGGGTCACTGAAGCTTTCTTT.

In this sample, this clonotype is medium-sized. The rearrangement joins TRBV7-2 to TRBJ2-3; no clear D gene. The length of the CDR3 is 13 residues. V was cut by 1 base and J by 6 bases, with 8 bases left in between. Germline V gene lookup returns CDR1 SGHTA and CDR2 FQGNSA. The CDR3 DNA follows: TGTGCCAGCAGCTTAGTCCATCCGGATACGCAGTATTTT. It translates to CASSLVHPDTQYF. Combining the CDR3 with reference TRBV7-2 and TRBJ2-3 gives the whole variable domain GAGVSQSPSNKVTEKGKDVELRCDPISGHTALYWYRQSLGQGLEFLIYFQGNSAPDKSGLPSDRFSAERTGGSVSTLTIQRTQQEDSAVYLCASSLVHPDTQYFGPGTRLTVL.

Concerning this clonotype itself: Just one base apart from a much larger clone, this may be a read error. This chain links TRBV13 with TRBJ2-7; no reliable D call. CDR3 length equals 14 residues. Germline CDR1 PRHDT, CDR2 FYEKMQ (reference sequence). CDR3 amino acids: CVSSSTEVAHEQYF. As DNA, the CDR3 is TGTGTCAGCAGCTCGACCGAGGTTGCCCACGAGCAGTACTTC.

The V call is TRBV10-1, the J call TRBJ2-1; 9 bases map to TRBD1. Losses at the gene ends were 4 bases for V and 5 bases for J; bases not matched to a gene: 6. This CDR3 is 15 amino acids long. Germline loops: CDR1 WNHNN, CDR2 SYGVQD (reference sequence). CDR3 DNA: TGCGCCAGCAGTGCTTTGGACAGGGGAGACAATGAGCAGTTCTTC. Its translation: CASSALDRGDNEQFF.